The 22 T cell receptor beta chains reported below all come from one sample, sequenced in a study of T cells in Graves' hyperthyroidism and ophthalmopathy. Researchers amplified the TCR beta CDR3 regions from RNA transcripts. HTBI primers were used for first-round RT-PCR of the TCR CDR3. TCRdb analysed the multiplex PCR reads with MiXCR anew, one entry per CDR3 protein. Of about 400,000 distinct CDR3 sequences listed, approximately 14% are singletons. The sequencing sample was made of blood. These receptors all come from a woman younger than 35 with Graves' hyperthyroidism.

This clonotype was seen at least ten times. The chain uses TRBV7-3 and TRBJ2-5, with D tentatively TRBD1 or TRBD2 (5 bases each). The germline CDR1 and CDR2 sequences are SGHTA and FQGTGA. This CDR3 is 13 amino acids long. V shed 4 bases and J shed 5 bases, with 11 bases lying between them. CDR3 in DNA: TGTGCCAGCAGCTCCGGTTGGGGGGAGACCCAGTACTTC. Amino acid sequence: CASSSGWGETQYF.

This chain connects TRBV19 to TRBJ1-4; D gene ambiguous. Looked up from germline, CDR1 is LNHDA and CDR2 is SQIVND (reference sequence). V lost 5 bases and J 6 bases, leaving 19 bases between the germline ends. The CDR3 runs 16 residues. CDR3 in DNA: TGTGCCAGTAGTGCTCACTCGAAGGCTTACCATGAAAAACTGTTTTTT. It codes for CASSAHSKAYHEKLFF. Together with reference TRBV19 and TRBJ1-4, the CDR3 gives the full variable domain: DGGITQSPKYLFRKEGQNVTLSCEQNLNHDAMYWYRQDPGQGLRLIYYSQIVNDFQKGDIAEGYSVSREKKESFPLTVTSAQKNPTAFYLCASSAHSKAYHEKLFFGSGTQLSVL.

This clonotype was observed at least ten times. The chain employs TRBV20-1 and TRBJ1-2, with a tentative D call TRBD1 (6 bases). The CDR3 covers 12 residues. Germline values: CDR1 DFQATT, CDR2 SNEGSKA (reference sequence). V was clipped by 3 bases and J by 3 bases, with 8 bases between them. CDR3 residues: CSASRTDYGYTF. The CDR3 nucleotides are TGCAGTGCTAGTCGGACAGACTATGGCTACACCTTC.

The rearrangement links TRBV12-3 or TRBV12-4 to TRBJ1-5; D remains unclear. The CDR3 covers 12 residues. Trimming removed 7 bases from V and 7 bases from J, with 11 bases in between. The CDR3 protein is CASTPIGQPQHF. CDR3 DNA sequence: TGTGCCAGCACCCCCATAGGGCAGCCCCAGCATTTT.

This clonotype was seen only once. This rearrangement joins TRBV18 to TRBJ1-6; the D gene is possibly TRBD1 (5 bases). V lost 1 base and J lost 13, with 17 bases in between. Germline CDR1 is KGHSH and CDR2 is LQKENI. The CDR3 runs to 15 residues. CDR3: CASSPRGARYEPLHF. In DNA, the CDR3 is TGTGCCAGCTCACCACGTGGGGCTCGCTACGAGCCCCTCCACTTT.

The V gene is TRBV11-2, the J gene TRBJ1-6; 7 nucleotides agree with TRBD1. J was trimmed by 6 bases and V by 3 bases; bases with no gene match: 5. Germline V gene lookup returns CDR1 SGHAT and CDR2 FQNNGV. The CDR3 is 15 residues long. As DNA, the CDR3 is TGTGCCAGCAGCTTTCGGACAGGCTTTAATTCACCCCTCCACTTT. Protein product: CASSFRTGFNSPLHF.

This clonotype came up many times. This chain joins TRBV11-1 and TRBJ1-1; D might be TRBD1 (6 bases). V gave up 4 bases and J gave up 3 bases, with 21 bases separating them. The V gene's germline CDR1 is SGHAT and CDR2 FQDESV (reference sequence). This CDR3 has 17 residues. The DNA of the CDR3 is TGTGCCAGCAGCTCCTTTAGGGGAGGGGGGCGGCACACTGAAGCTTTCTTT. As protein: CASSSFRGGGRHTEAFF.

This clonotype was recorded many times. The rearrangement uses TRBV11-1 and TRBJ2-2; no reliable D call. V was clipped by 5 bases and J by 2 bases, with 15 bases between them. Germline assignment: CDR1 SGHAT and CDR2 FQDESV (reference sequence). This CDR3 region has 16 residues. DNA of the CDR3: TGTGCCAGCAGCCTGGAAGGGAACCTCAACACCGGGGAGCTGTTTTTT. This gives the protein CASSLEGNLNTGELFF.

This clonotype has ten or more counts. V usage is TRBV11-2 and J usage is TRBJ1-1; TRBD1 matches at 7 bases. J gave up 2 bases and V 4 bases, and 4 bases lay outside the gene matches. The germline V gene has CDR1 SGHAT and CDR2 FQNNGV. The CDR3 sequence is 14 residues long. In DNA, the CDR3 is TGTGCCAGCAGCTCACGACAGGGTAACACTGAAGCTTTCTTT. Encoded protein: CASSSRQGNTEAFF.

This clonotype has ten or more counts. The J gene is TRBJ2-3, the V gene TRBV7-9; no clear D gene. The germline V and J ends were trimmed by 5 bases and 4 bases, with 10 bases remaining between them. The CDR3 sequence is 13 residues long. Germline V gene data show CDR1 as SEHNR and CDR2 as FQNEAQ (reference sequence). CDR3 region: CASSPKTADTQYF. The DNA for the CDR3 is TGTGCCAGCAGCCCCAAGACGGCAGATACGCAGTATTTT.

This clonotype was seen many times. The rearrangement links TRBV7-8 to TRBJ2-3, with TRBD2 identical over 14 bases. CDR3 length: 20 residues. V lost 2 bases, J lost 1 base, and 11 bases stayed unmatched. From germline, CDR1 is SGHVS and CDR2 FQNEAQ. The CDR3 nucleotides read TGTGCCAGCAGCTTAACAAGACTAGCGGGAGGGCGGAAAGGCACAGATACGCAGTATTTT. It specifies CASSLTRLAGGRKGTDTQYF.

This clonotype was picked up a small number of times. This CDR3 is CASSSSRVVSTDTQYF. As DNA, the CDR3 is TGTGCCAGCAGCTCATCCAGGGTTGTCAGCACAGATACGCAGTATTTT. The genes are TRBV7-2 and TRBJ2-3, with a possible D match to TRBD1 (5 bases). V lost 4 bases, J lost 0 bases, and 14 bases lay in between. The CDR3 length is 16 residues. Germline CDR1 and CDR2: SGHTA and FQGNSA.

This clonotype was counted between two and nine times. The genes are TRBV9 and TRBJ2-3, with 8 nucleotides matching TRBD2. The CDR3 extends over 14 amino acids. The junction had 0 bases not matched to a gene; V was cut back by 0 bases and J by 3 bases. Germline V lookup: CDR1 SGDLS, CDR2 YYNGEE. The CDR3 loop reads CASSVGLATDTQYF. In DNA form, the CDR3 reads TGTGCCAGCAGCGTAGGACTAGCGACAGATACGCAGTATTTT.

The CDR3 DNA reads as TGTGCCAGCAGCCCAAAAGCGGGGACTATCGGGAACACTGAAGCTTTCTTT. Translating gives CASSPKAGTIGNTEAFF. The genes are TRBV9 and TRBJ1-1, with D maybe TRBD1 (5 bases). The CDR3 has 17 residues. CDR1 is SGDLS, CDR2 YYNGEE, per germline. V gave up 4 bases and J gave up 1 base, with 20 bases separating them.

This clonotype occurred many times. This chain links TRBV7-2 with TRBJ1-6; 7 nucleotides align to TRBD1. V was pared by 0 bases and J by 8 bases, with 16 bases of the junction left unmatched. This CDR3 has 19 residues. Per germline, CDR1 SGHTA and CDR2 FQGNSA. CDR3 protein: CASSLAYQELGTEDSPLHF. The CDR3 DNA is TGTGCCAGCAGCTTAGCGTATCAGGAGCTAGGGACAGAGGATTCACCCCTCCACTTT.

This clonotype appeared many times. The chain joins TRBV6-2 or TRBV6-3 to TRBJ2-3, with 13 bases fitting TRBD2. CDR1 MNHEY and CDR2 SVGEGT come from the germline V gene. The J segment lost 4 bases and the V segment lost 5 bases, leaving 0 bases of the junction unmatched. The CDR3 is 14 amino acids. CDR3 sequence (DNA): TGTGCCAGCAGTGGACTAGCGGGGGCAGATACGCAGTATTTT. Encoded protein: CASSGLAGADTQYF.

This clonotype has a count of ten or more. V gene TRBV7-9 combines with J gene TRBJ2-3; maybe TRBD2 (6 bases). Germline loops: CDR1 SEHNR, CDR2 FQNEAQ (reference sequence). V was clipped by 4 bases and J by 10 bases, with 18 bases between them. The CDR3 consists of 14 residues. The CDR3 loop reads CASSSNFGLFAQYF. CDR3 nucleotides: TGTGCCAGCAGCTCCAACTTCGGACTATTTGCGCAGTATTTT.

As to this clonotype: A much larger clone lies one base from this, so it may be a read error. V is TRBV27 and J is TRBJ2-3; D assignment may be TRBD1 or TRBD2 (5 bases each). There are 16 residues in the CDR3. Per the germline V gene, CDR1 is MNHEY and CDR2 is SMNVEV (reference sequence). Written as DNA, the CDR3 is TGTGCCAGCAGTCGTTCGAGGGTTTGGGGCACAAATACGCAGTATTTT. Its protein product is CASSRSRVWGTNTQYF.

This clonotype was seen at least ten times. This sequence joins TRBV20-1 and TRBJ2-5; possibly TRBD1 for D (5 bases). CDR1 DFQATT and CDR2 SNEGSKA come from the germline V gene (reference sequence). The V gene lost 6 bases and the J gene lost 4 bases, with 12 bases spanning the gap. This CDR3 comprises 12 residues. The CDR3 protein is CSAGTGPETQYF. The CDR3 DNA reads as TGCAGTGCCGGCACAGGACCAGAGACCCAGTACTTC.

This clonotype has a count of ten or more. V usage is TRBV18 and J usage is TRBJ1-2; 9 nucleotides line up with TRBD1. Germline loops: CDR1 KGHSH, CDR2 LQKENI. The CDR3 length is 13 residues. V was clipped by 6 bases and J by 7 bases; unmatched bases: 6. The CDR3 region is CASSRDRVSGYTF. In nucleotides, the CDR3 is TGTGCCAGCTCGAGGGACAGGGTTTCTGGCTACACCTTC.

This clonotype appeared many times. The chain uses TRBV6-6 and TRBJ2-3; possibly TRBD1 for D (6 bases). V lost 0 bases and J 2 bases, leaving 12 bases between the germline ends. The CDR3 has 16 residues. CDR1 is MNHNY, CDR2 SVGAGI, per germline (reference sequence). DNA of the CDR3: TGTGCCAGCAGTTACTCCAGGGGCCTCATCACAGATACGCAGTATTTT. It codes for CASSYSRGLITDTQYF.

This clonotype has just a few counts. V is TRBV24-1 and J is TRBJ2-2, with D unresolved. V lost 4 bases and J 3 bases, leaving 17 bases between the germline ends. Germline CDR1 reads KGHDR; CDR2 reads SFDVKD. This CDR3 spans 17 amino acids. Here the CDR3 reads CATSDYPPRAHTGELFF. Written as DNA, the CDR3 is TGTGCCACCAGTGACTATCCGCCCCGGGCCCACACCGGGGAGCTGTTTTTT.